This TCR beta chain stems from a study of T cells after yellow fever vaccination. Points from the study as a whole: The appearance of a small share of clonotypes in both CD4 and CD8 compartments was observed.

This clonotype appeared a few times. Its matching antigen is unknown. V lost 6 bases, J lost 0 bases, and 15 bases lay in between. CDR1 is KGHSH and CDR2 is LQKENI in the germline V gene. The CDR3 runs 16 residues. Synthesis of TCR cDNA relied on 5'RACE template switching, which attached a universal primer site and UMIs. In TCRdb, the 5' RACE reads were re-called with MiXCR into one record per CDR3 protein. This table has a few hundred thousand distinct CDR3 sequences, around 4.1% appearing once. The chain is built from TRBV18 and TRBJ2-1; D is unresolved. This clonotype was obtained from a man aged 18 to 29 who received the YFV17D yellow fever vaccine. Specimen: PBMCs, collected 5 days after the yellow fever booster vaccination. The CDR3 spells CASSHERVSSYNEQFF. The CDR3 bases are TGTGCCAGCTCCCACGAAAGGGTGAGCTCCTACAATGAGCAGTTCTTC.